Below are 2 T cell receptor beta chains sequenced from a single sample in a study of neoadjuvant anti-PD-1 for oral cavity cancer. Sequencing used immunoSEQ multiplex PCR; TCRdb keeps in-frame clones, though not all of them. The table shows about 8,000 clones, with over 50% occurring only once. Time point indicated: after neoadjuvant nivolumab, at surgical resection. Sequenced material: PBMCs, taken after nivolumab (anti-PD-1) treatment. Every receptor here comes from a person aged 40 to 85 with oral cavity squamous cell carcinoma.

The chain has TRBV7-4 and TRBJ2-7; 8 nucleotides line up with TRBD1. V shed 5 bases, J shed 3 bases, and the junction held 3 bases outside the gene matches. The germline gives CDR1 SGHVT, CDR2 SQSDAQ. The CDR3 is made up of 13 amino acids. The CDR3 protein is CASSPTGGYEQYF. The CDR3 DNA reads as TGTGCCAGCAGCCCCACAGGGGGCTACGAGCAGTACTTC.

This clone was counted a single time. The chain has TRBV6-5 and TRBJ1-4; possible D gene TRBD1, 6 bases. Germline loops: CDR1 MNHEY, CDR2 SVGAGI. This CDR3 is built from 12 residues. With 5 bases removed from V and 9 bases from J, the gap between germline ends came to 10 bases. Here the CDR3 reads CASSPGQQKLFF. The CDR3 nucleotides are TGTGCCAGCAGTCCCGGACAGCAAAAACTGTTTTTT.